Sequencing of this TCR beta chain was carried out in a study of CD8 T cells in ankylosing spondylitis (dated by TCRdb to 2016 to 2017). A note on the overall study: The study profiled T cell receptor beta repertoires in healthy donors and ankylosing spondylitis patients to find disease-linked TCR variants. The full study cohort was made up of 25 to 30 ankylosing spondylitis patients and roughly 100 healthy donors. Peripheral blood was sampled, and synovial fluid was also collected from ankylosing spondylitis patients.

Instrument on record: Illumina HiSeq 2500. Quantitative 5'-RACE with molecular barcodes was used to prepare TCR beta libraries. The paper's data handling went like this. Disease-linked TCR variants were identified with a new computational method built on a probabilistic model of VDJ rearrangement. TCRdb redid the processing of the public reads, applying fastp at Q25 and MiXCR, and retained in-frame beta chains. Rows are combined by CDR3 protein, so each entry shows the most common genes and DNA. The V and J calls shown here were made by TCRdb, not taken from the authors' results. Present in this sample are around 300,000 distinct CDR3 sequences, around a tenth of which were seen just once. In total, the top ten clones hold roughly 9.1% of the sample. Measured from the cysteine to the phenylalanine, the CDR3 is 13 residues long. This entry keeps only the CDR3 DNA: 39 bases, framed from base 1. The germline V gene (reference sequence) provides CDR1 MNHEY and CDR2 SMNVEV. V is pared back by 4 bases and J by 7 bases, with 10 bases lying between the germline termini.

As regards this clonotype: Its specific antigen is unknown. No quality values exist for individual bases; no much larger clone is one base distant.

Points the paper makes about the study in general: A TCR beta motif of several highly homologous amino acid variants appeared characteristic of blood from ankylosing spondylitis patients. Some motif variants had previously been reported in the synovial fluid and blood of reactive arthritis patients, which suggests shared mechanisms of disease initiation. The disease-linked clones were reported to be significantly enriched in matched synovial fluid samples from ankylosing spondylitis patients. In peripheral blood, the disease-linked clones were found at relatively low frequencies and had a CD8+ phenotype.

This chain is built from TRBV27 and TRBJ1-4; the D gene is not confidently resolved. The receptor comes from a female donor with ankylosing spondylitis or in good health (not recorded which). The sample consisted of blood, either unsorted or a sorted T cell fraction (not recorded which). The nucleotide sequence reads as follows: TGTGCCAGCAGTTACTCCTGGCGTGAAAAACTGTTTTTT. It translates as CASSYSWREKLFF.